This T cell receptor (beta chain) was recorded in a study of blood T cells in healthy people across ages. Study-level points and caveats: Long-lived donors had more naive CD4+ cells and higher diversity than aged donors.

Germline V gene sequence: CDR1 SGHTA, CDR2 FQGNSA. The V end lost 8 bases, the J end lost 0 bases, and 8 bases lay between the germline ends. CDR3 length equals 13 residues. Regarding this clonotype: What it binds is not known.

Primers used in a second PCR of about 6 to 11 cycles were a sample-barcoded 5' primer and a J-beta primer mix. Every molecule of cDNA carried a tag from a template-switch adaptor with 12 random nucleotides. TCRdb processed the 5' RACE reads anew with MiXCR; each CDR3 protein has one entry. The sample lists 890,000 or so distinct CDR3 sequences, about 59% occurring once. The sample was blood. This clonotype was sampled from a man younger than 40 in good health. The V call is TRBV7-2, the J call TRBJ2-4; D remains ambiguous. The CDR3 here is CASGMAAKNIQYF. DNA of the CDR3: TGTGCCAGCGGGATGGCAGCCAAAAACATTCAGTACTTC. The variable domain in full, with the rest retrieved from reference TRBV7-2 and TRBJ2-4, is GAGVSQSPSNKVTEKGKDVELRCDPISGHTALYWYRQSLGQGLEFLIYFQGNSAPDKSGLPSDRFSAERTGGSVSTLTIQRTQQEDSAVYLCASGMAAKNIQYFGAGTRLSVL.